Presented here are 5 T cell receptor beta chains from one specimen sequenced in a study of T cells in Graves' hyperthyroidism and ophthalmopathy. Amplification of TCR beta CDR3 regions used RNA as the template. The HTBI primer set served for first-round RT-PCR of the TCR CDR3. TCRdb recomputed calls from the multiplex PCR reads with MiXCR, one row per CDR3 protein. The sample carries 530,000 or so distinct CDR3 sequences, about a sixth recorded once. Sequencing was performed on blood. The source of these receptors is a woman younger than 35 with Graves' ophthalmopathy.

In this sample, this clonotype turned up many times. The chain carries TRBV12-3 or TRBV12-4 and TRBJ2-5; no definite D call. Trimming cost V 8 bases and J 7 bases, with 8 bases left between them. This CDR3 has 10 amino acids. DNA for the CDR3: TGTGCCAGCGGGATAGGGACCCAGTACTTC. Protein: CASGIGTQYF.

Many counts were recorded for this clonotype. For the CDR3, the DNA is TGTGCCAGCAGTGAATCTGGGGATACCGGGGAGCTGTTTTTT. Its translation is CASSESGDTGELFF. This chain joins TRBV25-1 and TRBJ2-2; no clear D. V was cut by 1 base and J by 5 bases, with 8 bases left in between. The germline V gene has CDR1 MGHDK and CDR2 SYGVNS. This CDR3 region has 14 residues.

This clonotype was recorded at least ten times. The chain links TRBV7-2 to TRBJ1-1; D is unresolved. This CDR3 region has 15 residues. Trimming cost V 4 bases and J 0 bases, with 12 bases left between them. In germline, CDR1 is SGHTA, CDR2 FQGNSA. Here the CDR3 reads CASSYSEDLNTEAFF. In nucleotides, the CDR3 is TGTGCCAGCAGCTACTCGGAGGATTTGAACACTGAAGCTTTCTTT.

This clonotype was detected many times. V gene TRBV2 combines with J gene TRBJ1-2; D is undetermined. In germline, CDR1 is SNHLY, CDR2 FYNNEI. The length of the CDR3 is 11 residues. Deletions cut 0 bases from V and 8 bases from J, with 4 bases between. The CDR3 here is CASSEAEGYTF. The CDR3 DNA is TGTGCCAGCAGTGAAGCTGAAGGCTACACCTTC.

This clonotype came up a few times. The J gene is TRBJ1-5, the V gene TRBV12-3 or TRBV12-4, with TRBD1 matching over 10 bases. The CDR3 extends over 18 amino acids. V gave up 7 bases and J gave up 7 bases; unmatched junction bases: 19. CDR3 coding DNA: TGTGCCAGCACCACCCTACCCGAGACAGGGGGCAGCTTGCAGCCCCAGCATTTT. It specifies CASTTLPETGGSLQPQHF.